The 26 T cell receptor beta chains below come from one sample, sequenced in a study of blood T cell repertoires in COVID-19. The data were produced by immunoSEQ multiplex PCR, yet TCRdb's version contains in-frame clones alone and is incomplete. The repertoire holds over 200,000 clones, with roughly 80% as singletons. The sequencing sample was made of peripheral blood. All receptors derive from a human donor in a cohort sampled during active COVID-19.

The CDR3 region is CASSLGTSGRETQYF. DNA of the CDR3: TGCGCCAGCAGCCTTGGGACTAGCGGGAGGGAGACCCAGTACTTC. This sequence joins TRBV4-1 and TRBJ2-5; 15 positions agree with TRBD2. CDR1 and CDR2 from the germline V gene are MGHRA and YSYEKL. The CDR3 totals 15 residues. V shed 4 bases and J 5 bases; nucleotides not matched to a gene: 2.

In this sample, this clone turned up a few times. The V and J genes are TRBV9 and TRBJ2-1, with TRBD1 matching 9 bases. Germline assignment: CDR1 SGDLS and CDR2 YYNGEE. V shed 3 bases and J 0 bases; nucleotides not matched to a gene: 7. The CDR3 has 17 residues. CDR3: CASSDPRDRDSYNEQFF. CDR3 DNA: TGTGCCAGCAGCGATCCCCGGGACAGGGACTCCTACAATGAGCAGTTCTTC.

As to this clone: Other DNA sequences from this sample encode an identical CDR3 as well. This rearrangement joins TRBV7-9 to TRBJ2-7; TRBD2 matches 9 bases. V shed 1 base, J shed 0 bases, and the junction held 1 base outside the gene matches. Looked up from germline, CDR1 is SEHNR and CDR2 is FQNEAQ (reference sequence). This CDR3 region has 15 residues. Written as DNA, the CDR3 is TGTGCCAGCAGCTTAGGACTAGCGGTCTCCTACGAGCAGTACTTC. Translating it yields CASSLGLAVSYEQYF.

The rearrangement joins TRBV4-2 to TRBJ2-2; TRBD2 aligns across 14 bases. Germline V gene lookup returns CDR1 LGHNA and CDR2 YNFKEQ. The CDR3 is 21 residues long. The junction had 11 bases not matched to a gene; V was cut back by 0 bases and J by 2 bases. The CDR3 is CASSQDQHRLAGGVNTGELFF. The CDR3, as DNA: TGTGCCAGCAGCCAAGATCAACACCGACTAGCGGGAGGGGTTAACACCGGGGAGCTGTTTTTT.

The chain combines TRBV28 with TRBJ1-5; 8 nucleotides agree with TRBD1. The V segment lost 4 bases and the J segment 9 bases; nucleotides outside the gene matches: 8. This CDR3 region has 14 residues. The germline V gene has CDR1 MDHEN and CDR2 SYDVKM. The CDR3 bases are TGTGCCAGCAGTTGGGACAGGCTAGTCGGGCCCCAGCATTTT. It encodes CASSWDRLVGPQHF.

This rearrangement joins TRBV28 to TRBJ2-3, with D possibly TRBD1 on 6 matching bases. This CDR3 comprises 16 residues. CDR1 is MDHEN, CDR2 SYDVKM, per germline. V was pared by 5 bases and J by 4 bases, with 19 bases between. The CDR3 protein is CASSPVRGFSADTQYF. In nucleotides, the CDR3 is TGTGCCAGCAGTCCCGTCAGGGGTTTTAGCGCAGATACGCAGTATTTT.

The chain has TRBV18 and TRBJ2-7; TRBD1 matches 9 bases. Germline CDR1 is KGHSH and CDR2 is LQKENI. The V and J ends lost 9 bases and 0 bases, in that order; junction bases with no gene match: 12. The CDR3 has 16 amino acids. The chain's CDR3 is CASHRGLRRSSYEQYF. The CDR3 coding sequence is TGTGCCAGTCACAGGGGGCTCAGGAGAAGCTCCTACGAGCAGTACTTC.

The chain uses TRBV30 and TRBJ1-4, with D possibly matching TRBD1 (5 bases). The CDR3 loop spans 13 amino acids. Germline-derived CDR1 and CDR2 are GTSNPN and SVGIG (reference sequence). V was shortened by 3 bases and J by 4 bases, with 9 bases between the two germline ends. The CDR3 region is CAWSGGLNEKLFF. The CDR3 coding sequence is TGTGCCTGGAGCGGGGGACTTAATGAAAAACTGTTTTTT.

The chain recombines TRBV28 with TRBJ1-5, with TRBD1 identical over 8 bases. CDR1 is MDHEN and CDR2 is SYDVKM in the germline V gene. V shed 5 bases, J shed 4 bases, and the junction held 4 bases outside the gene matches. The CDR3 is 14 amino acids. CDR3 protein: CASSVRQGNQPQHF. The DNA of the CDR3 is TGTGCCAGCAGTGTGAGACAGGGGAATCAGCCCCAGCATTTT.

The chain couples TRBV29-1 to TRBJ2-7; TRBD2 agrees at 9 bases. The germline gives CDR1 SQVTM, CDR2 ANQGSEA. Trimming removed 8 bases from V and 4 bases from J; junction bases left unmatched: 6. The CDR3 is made up of 12 amino acids. For the CDR3, the DNA is TGCAGCTCCGGGACTAGCAGATACGAGCAGTACTTC. Protein product: CSSGTSRYEQYF.

This chain uses TRBV7-9 with TRBJ1-4, with 8 bases fitting TRBD1. The length of the CDR3 is 18 residues. Looked up from germline, CDR1 is SEHNR and CDR2 is FQNEAQ (reference sequence). The V segment lost 5 bases and the J segment 3 bases; nucleotides outside the gene matches: 14. The CDR3 reads CASSTGPTGASPNEKLFF. CDR3 sequence (DNA): TGTGCCAGCAGCACCGGTCCGACAGGGGCTTCACCTAATGAAAAACTGTTTTTT.

V is TRBV6-6 and J is TRBJ1-1; a weak D match, TRBD1 (6 bases). The CDR3 extends over 15 amino acids. Germline V gene sequence: CDR1 MNHNY, CDR2 SVGAGI (reference sequence). Trimming stripped 0 bases from V and 1 base from J, with 9 bases between. CDR3 nucleotide sequence: TGTGCCAGCAGTTACTCAGGGGGAGCGAACACTGAAGCTTTCTTT. Protein sequence: CASSYSGGANTEAFF.

The chain uses TRBV30 and TRBJ2-7; 7 positions match TRBD1. Looked up from germline, CDR1 is GTSNPN and CDR2 is SVGIG (reference sequence). With 3 bases clipped from V and 4 bases from J, the junction kept 9 bases outside the gene matches. This CDR3 contains 14 residues. Here the CDR3 DNA reads TGTGCCTGGAGCGGCAGGGGGTTGGGATACGAGCAGTACTTC. Its protein is CAWSGRGLGYEQYF.

The rearrangement uses TRBV29-1 and TRBJ2-3, with D possibly TRBD2 on 7 matching bases. Germline V CDR1 and CDR2: SQVTM, ANQGSEA. Trimming removed 2 bases at V and 5 bases at J, with 11 bases between. The CDR3 has 13 amino acids. The CDR3: CSVEKGGVDTQYF. CDR3 nucleotide sequence: TGCAGCGTTGAAAAAGGGGGGGTAGATACGCAGTATTTT.

This chain joins TRBV7-4 and TRBJ2-7; D may be TRBD1 (5 bases). The CDR3 covers 15 residues. Trimming stripped 5 bases from V and 3 bases from J, with 17 bases between. Germline values: CDR1 SGHVT, CDR2 SQSDAQ. The chain's CDR3 is CASSPRDRTNYEQYF. CDR3 nucleotide sequence: TGTGCCAGCAGCCCTAGAGACAGAACGAACTACGAGCAGTACTTC.

This chain uses TRBV10-3 with TRBJ2-7; 10 bases agree with TRBD2. V gave up 3 bases and J gave up 5 bases; unmatched junction bases: 4. Looked up from germline, CDR1 is ENHRY and CDR2 is SYGVKD. The CDR3 sequence is 14 residues long. The chain's CDR3 is CAISDTSGNNEQYF. In nucleotides, the CDR3 is TGTGCCATCAGTGACACTAGCGGGAACAACGAGCAGTACTTC.

The chain couples TRBV5-6 to TRBJ1-1; tentative D call: TRBD1 (6 bases). V shed 1 base and J shed 3 bases, with 10 bases lying between them. The CDR3 consists of 14 residues. Germline CDR1 reads SGHDT; CDR2 reads YYEEEE. The CDR3 DNA reads as TGTGCCAGCAGCTTGACAGGGTGGGACACTGAAGCTTTCTTT. Translation: CASSLTGWDTEAFF.

The V gene is TRBV6-1, the J gene TRBJ1-2; D unresolved. Trimming took off 0 bases at V and 7 bases at J, with 18 bases between the two ends. The CDR3 is made up of 16 amino acids. CDR1 MNHNS and CDR2 SASEGT come from the germline V gene. CDR3 residues: CASSEAMRNRIAGYTF. The CDR3 region has the DNA TGTGCCAGCAGTGAAGCGATGCGGAACCGAATCGCTGGCTACACCTTC.

This chain joins TRBV19 and TRBJ2-1; TRBD1 agrees at 12 bases. The CDR3 extends over 19 amino acids. CDR1 is LNHDA, CDR2 SQIVND, per germline (reference sequence). Unmatched junction bases numbered 8, after V lost 2 bases and J lost 0 bases. CDR3 in amino acids: CASSIRGQGAIYSYNEQFF. In DNA form, the CDR3 reads TGTGCCAGTAGTATAAGGGGACAGGGGGCCATATACTCCTACAATGAGCAGTTCTTC.

This clone has just a few counts. The V gene is TRBV6-5, the J gene TRBJ2-7; 8 bases fit TRBD1. Germline CDR1 reads MNHEY; CDR2 reads SVGAGI. This CDR3 spans 15 amino acids. The ends lost 2 bases at V and 3 bases at J; junction bases unmatched: 6. The CDR3: CASSYGPGGRYEQYF. CDR3 nucleotide sequence: TGTGCCAGCAGTTACGGGCCAGGGGGCCGCTACGAGCAGTACTTC.

The rearrangement uses TRBV10-3 and TRBJ2-1, with TRBD2 matching over 12 bases. CDR3 length: 16 amino acids. CDR1 is ENHRY and CDR2 is SYGVKD in the germline V gene. The trim removed 5 bases at V and 8 bases at J, leaving 10 bases unmatched. Here the CDR3 reads CAISPSLAGGEYEQFF. The DNA for the CDR3 is TGTGCCATCAGTCCCTCTCTAGCGGGAGGGGAGTATGAGCAGTTCTTC.

The chain uses TRBV11-1 and TRBJ2-7; 10 bases align to TRBD2. Germline CDR1 SGHAT, CDR2 FQDESV (reference sequence). The ends lost 3 bases at V and 6 bases at J; junction bases unmatched: 5. CDR3 length equals 14 residues. CDR3 nucleotide sequence: TGTGCCAGCAGCTTTCGAACTAGCGGGATCGAGCAGTACTTC. Residues: CASSFRTSGIEQYF.

The chain has TRBV2 and TRBJ1-5, with TRBD1 matching over 11 bases. The V gene's germline CDR1 is SNHLY and CDR2 FYNNEI. Unmatched junction bases numbered 9, after V lost 6 bases and J lost 2 bases. The length of the CDR3 is 17 residues. The CDR3 region is CASRRDRGVIGNQPQHF. CDR3 sequence (DNA): TGTGCCAGCAGAAGGGACAGGGGGGTGATTGGCAATCAGCCCCAGCATTTT.

Sample share makes this clone medium-sized. CDR3 nucleotide sequence: TGCGCCAGCAGAAGGGAGGGCGATACCCACGGCTACGAGCAGTACTTC. Amino acids: CASRREGDTHGYEQYF. The rearrangement links TRBV5-1 to TRBJ2-7; the match to TRBD2 covers 7 bases. After removal of 5 bases from V and 3 bases from J, the junction contained 14 bases not matched to a gene. The CDR3 is 16 amino acids. Germline CDR1 reads SGHRS; CDR2 reads YFSETQ.

The chain uses TRBV29-1 and TRBJ2-1; 7 bases align to TRBD2. The CDR3 contains 16 residues. Germline-derived CDR1 and CDR2 are SQVTM and ANQGSEA. Trimming cost V 5 bases and J 8 bases; bases outside gene matches: 18. In DNA, the CDR3 is TGCAGCGTTCGCACCCCCGGACTAGGACGATTGGATGAGCAGTTCTTC. As protein: CSVRTPGLGRLDEQFF.

For this clone: The same CDR3 also results from other DNA sequences found in this sample. V usage is TRBV6-5 and J usage is TRBJ2-7; TRBD2 is a possible D gene (6 bases). V shed 2 bases and J shed 3 bases, with 8 bases lying between them. The CDR3 covers 13 residues. Germline lookup yields CDR1 MNHEY and CDR2 SVGAGI. The CDR3 sequence is CASSYGTGYEQYF. The DNA for the CDR3 is TGTGCCAGCAGTTACGGGACTGGCTACGAGCAGTACTTC.